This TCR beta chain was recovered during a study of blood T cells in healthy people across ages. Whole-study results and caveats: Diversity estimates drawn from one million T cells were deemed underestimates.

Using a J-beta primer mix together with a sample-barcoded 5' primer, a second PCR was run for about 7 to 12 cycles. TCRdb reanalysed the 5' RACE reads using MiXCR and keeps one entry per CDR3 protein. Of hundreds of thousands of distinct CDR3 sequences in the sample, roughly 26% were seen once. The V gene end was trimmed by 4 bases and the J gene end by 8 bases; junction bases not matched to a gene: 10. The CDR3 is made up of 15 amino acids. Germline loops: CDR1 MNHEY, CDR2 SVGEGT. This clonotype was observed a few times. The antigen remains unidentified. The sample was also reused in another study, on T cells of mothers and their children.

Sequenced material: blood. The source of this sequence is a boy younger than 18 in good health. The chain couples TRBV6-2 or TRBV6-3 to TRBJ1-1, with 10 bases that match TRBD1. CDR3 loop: CASSFRQGAGGEAFF. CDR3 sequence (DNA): TGTGCCAGCAGTTTTCGACAGGGGGCCGGGGGCGAAGCTTTCTTT.